These T cell receptor beta chains were read from a single sample in a study of CD4 and CD8 cells across lung adenocarcinoma regions. TCRdb passed the PCR reads through MiXCR, listing each CDR3 protein once. Of fewer than 20,000 distinct CDR3 sequences listed, 51% are singletons. Material for sequencing was CD8+ T cells from the center of a lung tumor. The source is a female donor with lung adenocarcinoma. The CD4 and CD8 labels of this study may be unreliable. Both conserved end residues are part of each CDR3. Each record gives: V gene, J gene, D gene, clone size, CDR3 protein, CDR3 DNA. A D gene is named only where the DNA matches it firmly. Clone size appears in some rows only: once, few, many, or a class for an expanded clone.

TRBV27	TRBJ2-3	NA	NA	CASTACGDTGPDTQYF	TGTGCCAGCACGGCTTGCGGGGACACTGGCCCAGATACGCAGTACTTT
TRBV10-1	TRBJ2-1	TRBD1	few	CASGTGATSSYNEQFF	TGCGCCAGCGGGACAGGGGCGACAAGCTCCTACAATGAGCAGTTCTTC
TRBV27	TRBJ2-2	NA	NA	CASRRDLNTGELFF	TGTGCCAGCAGACGGGACTTAAACACCGGGGAGCTGTTTTTT
TRBV7-6	TRBJ2-1	TRBD2	few	CASSRQGGRLEEQFF	TGTGCCAGCAGCAGACAAGGCGGGAGGCTTGAGGAGCAGTTCTTC
TRBV10-3	TRBJ1-6	TRBD1	many	CAISDSGQGLSPLHF	TGTGCCATCAGTGACTCGGGACAGGGCTTATCACCCCTCCACTTT
TRBV11-1	TRBJ2-7	NA	once	CASSLAQNYEQYF	TGTGCCAGCAGCTTAGCGCAGAACTACGAGCAGTACTTC
TRBV5-6	TRBJ2-7	NA	few	CASSAKGTAREQYF	TGTGCCAGCAGCGCGAAGGGGACTGCTAGAGAGCAGTACTTC
TRBV25-1	TRBJ2-1	TRBD1	many	CASSADRGGFNEQFF	TGTGCCAGCAGTGCAGACAGGGGGGGGTTCAATGAGCAGTTCTTC
TRBV27	TRBJ2-7	NA	once	CASSPWAGTAEYEQYF	TGTGCCAGCAGTCCCTGGGCGGGGACAGCCGAGTACGAGCAGTACTTC
TRBV6-1	TRBJ2-1	TRBD1	once	CASRTGKSNAYNEQFF	TGTGCCAGCAGGACAGGGAAGTCAAACGCCTACAATGAGCAGTTCTTC
TRBV6-1	TRBJ1-2	NA	NA	CASRTGQNGYTF	TGTGCCAGCAGAACAGGACAGAACGGCTACACCTTC
TRBV6-1	TRBJ2-6	NA	NA	CASSEATGANVLTF	TGTGCCAGCAGTGAGGCAACTGGGGCCAACGTCCTGACTTTC
TRBV6-5	TRBJ2-1	NA	medium-sized	CASSYNSPNEQFF	TGTGCCAGCAGTTACAACAGCCCGAATGAGCAGTTCTTC
TRBV12-3/TRBV12-4	TRBJ2-3	NA	NA	CARTGPCSQDTQYF	TGTGCCAGGACGGGGCCCTGTAGCCAAGATACGCAGTATTTT
TRBV6-1	TRBJ1-6	NA	NA	CASGAGPYNSPLHF	TGTGCCAGCGGGGCAGGGCCCTATAATTCACCCCTCCACTTT
TRBV27	TRBJ2-1	TRBD2	NA	CASSSTSGVYNEQFF	TGTGCCAGCAGTTCGACTAGCGGGGTCTACAATGAGCAGTTCTTC
TRBV27	TRBJ1-6	TRBD1	few	CASSVSRQGSYNSPLHF	TGTGCCAGCAGCGTGTCGAGACAGGGATCCTATAATTCACCCCTCCACTTT
TRBV10-3	TRBJ2-2	NA	NA	CAISESRGWTGELFF	TGTGCCATCAGTGAGTCGAGGGGGTGGACCGGGGAGCTGTTTTTT
TRBV7-2	TRBJ1-2	NA	NA	CASSLFGNYGYTF	TGTGCCAGCAGCTTATTCGGGAACTATGGCTACACCTTC
TRBV12-3/TRBV12-4	TRBJ2-1	NA	NA	CASGSGGLRNEQFF	TGTGCCAGCGGTAGCGGCGGCCTACGAAATGAGCAGTTCTTC
TRBV6-1	TRBJ2-3	TRBD2	NA	CASSGLAGGWNTGTQYF	TGTGCCAGCAGTGGACTAGCGGGGGGGTGGAACACCGGGACGCAGTATTTT
TRBV6-1	TRBJ2-3	TRBD2	NA	CASSLDPTSVTYTQYF	TGTGCCAGCAGCCTGGACCCGACTAGCGTCACATATACGCAGTATTTT
TRBV6-1	TRBJ2-7	NA	many	CASSPGRSYEQYF	TGTGCCAGCAGTCCGGGCAGGTCCTACGAGCAGTACTTC
TRBV6-1	TRBJ2-3	NA	NA	CASSEAPPLQGKNTQYF	TGTGCCAGCAGTGAAGCCCCGCCGCTGCAAGGCAAAAATACTCAGTATTTT